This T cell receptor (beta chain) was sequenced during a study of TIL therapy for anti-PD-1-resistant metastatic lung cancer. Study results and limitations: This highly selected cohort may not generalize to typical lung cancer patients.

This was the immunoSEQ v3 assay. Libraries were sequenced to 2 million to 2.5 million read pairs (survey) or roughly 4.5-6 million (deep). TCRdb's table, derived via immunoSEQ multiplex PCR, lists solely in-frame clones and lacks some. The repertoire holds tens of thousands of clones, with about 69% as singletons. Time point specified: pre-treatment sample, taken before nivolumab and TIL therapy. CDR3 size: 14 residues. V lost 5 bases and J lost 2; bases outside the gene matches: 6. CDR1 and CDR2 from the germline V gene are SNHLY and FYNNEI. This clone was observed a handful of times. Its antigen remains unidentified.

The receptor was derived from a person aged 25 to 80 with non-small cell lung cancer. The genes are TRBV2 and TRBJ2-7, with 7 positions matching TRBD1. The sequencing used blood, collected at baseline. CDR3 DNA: TGTGCCAGCAGTTCCGGGACAGCCCCCTACGAGCAGTACTTC. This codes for CASSSGTAPYEQYF.